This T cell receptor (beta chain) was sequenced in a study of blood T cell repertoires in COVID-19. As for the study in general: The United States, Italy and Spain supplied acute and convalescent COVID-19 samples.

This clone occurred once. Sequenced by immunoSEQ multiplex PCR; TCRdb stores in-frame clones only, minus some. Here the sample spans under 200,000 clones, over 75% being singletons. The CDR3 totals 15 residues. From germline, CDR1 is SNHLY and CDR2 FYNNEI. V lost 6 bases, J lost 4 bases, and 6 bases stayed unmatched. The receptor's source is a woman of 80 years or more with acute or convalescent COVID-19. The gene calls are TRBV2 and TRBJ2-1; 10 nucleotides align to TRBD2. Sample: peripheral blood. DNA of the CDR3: TGTGCCAGCAGAGAGCTAGCGGGAGTTTACAATGAGCAGTTCTTC. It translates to CASRELAGVYNEQFF.